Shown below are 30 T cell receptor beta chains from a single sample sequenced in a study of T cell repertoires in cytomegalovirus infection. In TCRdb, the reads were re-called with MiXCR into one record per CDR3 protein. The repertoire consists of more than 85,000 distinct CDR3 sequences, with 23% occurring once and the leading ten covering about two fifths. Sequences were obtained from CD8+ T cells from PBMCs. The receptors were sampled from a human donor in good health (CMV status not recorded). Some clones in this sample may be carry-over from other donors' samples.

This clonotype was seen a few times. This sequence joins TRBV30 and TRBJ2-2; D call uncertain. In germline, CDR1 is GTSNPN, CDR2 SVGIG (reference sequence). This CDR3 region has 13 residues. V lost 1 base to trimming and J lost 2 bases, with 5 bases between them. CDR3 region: CAWSDTNTGELFF. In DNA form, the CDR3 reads TGTGCCTGGAGTGACACAAACACCGGGGAGCTGTTTTTT.

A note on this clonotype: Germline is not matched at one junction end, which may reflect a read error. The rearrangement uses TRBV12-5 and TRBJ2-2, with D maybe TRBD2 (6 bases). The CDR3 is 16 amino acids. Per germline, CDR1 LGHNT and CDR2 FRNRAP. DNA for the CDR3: TGTGCTAGTGGTTTGGTACAGGAGGGCCGAGTCTTTGAGCTGTCTTTT. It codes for CASGLVQEGRVFELSF. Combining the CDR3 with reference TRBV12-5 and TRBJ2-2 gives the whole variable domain DARVTQTPRHKVTEMGQEVTMRCQPILGHNTVFWYRQTMMQGLELLAYFRNRAPLDDSGMPKDRFSAEMPDATLATLKIQPSEPRDSAVYFCASGLVQEGRVFELSFGEGSRLTVL.

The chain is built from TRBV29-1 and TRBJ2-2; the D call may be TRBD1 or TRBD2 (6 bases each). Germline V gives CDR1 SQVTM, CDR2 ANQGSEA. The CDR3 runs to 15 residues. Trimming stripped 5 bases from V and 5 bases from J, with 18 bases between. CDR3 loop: CSVLGAKEGTGELFF. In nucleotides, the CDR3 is TGCAGCGTTTTGGGGGCCAAGGAGGGAACCGGGGAGCTGTTTTTT.

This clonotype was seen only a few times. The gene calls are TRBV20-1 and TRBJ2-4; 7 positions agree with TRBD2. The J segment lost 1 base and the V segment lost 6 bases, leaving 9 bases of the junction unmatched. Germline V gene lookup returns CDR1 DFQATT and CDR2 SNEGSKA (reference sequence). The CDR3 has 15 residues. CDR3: CSASDPGGAKNIQYF. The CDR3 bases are TGCAGTGCATCGGACCCCGGGGGGGCCAAAAACATTCAGTACTTC.

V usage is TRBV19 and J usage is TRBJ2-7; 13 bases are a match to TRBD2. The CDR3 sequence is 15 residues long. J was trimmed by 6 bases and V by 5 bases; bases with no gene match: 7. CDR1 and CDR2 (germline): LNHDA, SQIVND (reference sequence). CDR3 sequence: CASSLAGLAGVEQYF. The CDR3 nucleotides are TGTGCCAGTAGTCTTGCTGGACTAGCGGGAGTCGAGCAGTACTTC.

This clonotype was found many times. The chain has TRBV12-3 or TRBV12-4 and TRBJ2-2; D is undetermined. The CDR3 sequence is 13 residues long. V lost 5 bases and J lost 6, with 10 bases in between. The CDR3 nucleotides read TGTGCCAGCAGTCTGCGACAAGCCGGGGAGCTGTTTTTT. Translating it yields CASSLRQAGELFF.

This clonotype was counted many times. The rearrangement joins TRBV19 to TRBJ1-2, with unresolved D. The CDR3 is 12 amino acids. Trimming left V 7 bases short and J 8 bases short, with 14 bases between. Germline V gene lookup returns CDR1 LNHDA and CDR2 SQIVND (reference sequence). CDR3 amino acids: CASMWGLYGYTF. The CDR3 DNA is TGTGCCAGTATGTGGGGATTATACGGCTACACCTTC. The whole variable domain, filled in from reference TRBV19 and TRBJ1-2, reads DGGITQSPKYLFRKEGQNVTLSCEQNLNHDAMYWYRQDPGQGLRLIYYSQIVNDFQKGDIAEGYSVSREKKESFPLTVTSAQKNPTAFYLCASMWGLYGYTFGSGTRLTVV.

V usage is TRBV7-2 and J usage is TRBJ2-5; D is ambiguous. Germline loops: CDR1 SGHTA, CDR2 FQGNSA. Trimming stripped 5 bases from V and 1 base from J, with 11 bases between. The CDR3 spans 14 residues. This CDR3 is CASSAPSSQETQYF. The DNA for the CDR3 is TGTGCCAGCAGCGCCCCCAGCAGCCAAGAGACCCAGTACTTC.

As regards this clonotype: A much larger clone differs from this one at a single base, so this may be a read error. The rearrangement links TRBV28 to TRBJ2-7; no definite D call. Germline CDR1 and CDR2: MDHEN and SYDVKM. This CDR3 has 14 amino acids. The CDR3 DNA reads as TGTGCCAGCAGTTTATCGAGTGGGTTCCACGAGCAGCACTTC. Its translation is CASSLSSGFHEQHF.

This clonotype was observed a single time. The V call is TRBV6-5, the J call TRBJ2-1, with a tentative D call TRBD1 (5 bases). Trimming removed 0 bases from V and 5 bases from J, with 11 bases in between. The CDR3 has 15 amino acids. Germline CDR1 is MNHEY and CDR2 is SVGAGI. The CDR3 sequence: CASSYSFQGNNEQFF. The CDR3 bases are TGTGCCAGCAGTTACTCGTTCCAGGGTAACAATGAGCAGTTCTTC.

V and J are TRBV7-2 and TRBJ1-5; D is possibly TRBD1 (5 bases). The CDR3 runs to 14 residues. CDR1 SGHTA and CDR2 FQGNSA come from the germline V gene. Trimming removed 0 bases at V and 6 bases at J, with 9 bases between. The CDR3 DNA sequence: TGTGCCAGCAGCTTAGCGGGACGGGTTCAGCCCCAGCATTTT. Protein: CASSLAGRVQPQHF.

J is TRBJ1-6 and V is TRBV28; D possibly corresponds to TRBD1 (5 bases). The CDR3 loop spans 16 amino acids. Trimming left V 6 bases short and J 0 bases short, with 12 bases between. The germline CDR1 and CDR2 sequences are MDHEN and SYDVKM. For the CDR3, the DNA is TGTGCCAGCAGCCGAGAAGACAGCTCCTATAATTCACCCCTCCACTTT. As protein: CASSREDSSYNSPLHF.

Here the CDR3 DNA reads TGTGCCAGCACGGCCACAGGGTCTCGTACAAGCTCCTACGAGCAGTACTTC. This encodes CASTATGSRTSSYEQYF. The rearrangement joins TRBV6-6 to TRBJ2-7, with D tentatively TRBD1 (6 bases). Germline values: CDR1 MNHNY, CDR2 SVGAGI (reference sequence). This CDR3 is built from 17 residues. V was pared by 7 bases and J by 0 bases, with 22 bases between.

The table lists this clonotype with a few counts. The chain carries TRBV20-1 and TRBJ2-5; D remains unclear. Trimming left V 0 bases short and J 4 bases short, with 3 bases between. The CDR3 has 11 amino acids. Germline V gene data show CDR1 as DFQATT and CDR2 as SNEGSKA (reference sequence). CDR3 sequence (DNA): TGCAGTGCTAGAGATCCAGAGACCCAGTACTTC. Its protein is CSARDPETQYF.

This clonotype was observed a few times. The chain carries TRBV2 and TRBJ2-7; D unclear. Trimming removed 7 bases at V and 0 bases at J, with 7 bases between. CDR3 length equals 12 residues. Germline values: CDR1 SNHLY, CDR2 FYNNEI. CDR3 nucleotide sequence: TGTGCCAGCACCCCCGTCTCCTACGAGCAGTACTTC. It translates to CASTPVSYEQYF.

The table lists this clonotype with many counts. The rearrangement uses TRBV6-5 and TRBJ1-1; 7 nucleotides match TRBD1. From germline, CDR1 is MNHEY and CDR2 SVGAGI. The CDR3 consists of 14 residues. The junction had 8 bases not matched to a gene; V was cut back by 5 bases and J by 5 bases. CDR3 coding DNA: TGTGCCAGCAGTCATACAGGGGATGGGACTGAAGCTTTCTTT. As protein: CASSHTGDGTEAFF.

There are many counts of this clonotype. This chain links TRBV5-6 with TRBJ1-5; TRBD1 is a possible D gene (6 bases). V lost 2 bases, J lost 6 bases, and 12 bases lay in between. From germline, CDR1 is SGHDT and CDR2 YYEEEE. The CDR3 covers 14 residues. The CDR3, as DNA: TGTGCCAGCAGCTTCGGGACAAACGCTCAGCCCCAGCATTTT. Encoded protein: CASSFGTNAQPQHF.

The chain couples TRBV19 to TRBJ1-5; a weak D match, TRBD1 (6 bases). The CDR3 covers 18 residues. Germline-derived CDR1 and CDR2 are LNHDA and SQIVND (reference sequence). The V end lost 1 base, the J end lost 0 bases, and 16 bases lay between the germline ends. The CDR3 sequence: CASSIAGVPGYSNQPQHF. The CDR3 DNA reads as TGTGCCAGTAGTATAGCAGGGGTCCCAGGTTATAGCAATCAGCCCCAGCATTTT.

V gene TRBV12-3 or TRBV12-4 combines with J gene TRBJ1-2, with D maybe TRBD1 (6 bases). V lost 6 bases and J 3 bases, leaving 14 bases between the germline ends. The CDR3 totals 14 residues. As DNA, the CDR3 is TGTGCCAGCAGGTGGGGGCCCGATTACTATGGCTACACCTTC. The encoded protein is CASRWGPDYYGYTF.

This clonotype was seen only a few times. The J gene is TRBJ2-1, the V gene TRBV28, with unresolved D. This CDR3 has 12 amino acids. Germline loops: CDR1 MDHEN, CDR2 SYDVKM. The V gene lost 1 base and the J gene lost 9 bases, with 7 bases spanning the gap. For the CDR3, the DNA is TGTGCCAGCAGTTTATTCCAGCGTGAGCAGTTCTTC. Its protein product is CASSLFQREQFF.

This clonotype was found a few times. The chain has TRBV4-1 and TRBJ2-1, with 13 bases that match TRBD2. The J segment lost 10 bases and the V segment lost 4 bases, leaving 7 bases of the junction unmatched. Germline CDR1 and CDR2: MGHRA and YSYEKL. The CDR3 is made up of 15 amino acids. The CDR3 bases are TGCGCCAGCAGCCCTGGGACTAGCGGGGTTGGGGAGCAGTTCTTC. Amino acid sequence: CASSPGTSGVGEQFF.

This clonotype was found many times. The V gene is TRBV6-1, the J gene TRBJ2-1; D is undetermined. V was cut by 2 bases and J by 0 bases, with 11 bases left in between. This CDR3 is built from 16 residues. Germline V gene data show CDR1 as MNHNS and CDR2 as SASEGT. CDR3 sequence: CASSEPVRSSYNEQFF. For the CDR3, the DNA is TGTGCCAGCAGTGAACCAGTCAGAAGCTCCTACAATGAGCAGTTCTTC.

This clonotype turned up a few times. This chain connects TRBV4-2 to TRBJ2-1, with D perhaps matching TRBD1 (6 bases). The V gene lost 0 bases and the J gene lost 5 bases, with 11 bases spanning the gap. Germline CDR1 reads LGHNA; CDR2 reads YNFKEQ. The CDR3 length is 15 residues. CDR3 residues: CASSQDLGANNEQFF. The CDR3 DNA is TGTGCCAGCAGCCAAGATCTGGGGGCGAACAATGAGCAGTTCTTC.

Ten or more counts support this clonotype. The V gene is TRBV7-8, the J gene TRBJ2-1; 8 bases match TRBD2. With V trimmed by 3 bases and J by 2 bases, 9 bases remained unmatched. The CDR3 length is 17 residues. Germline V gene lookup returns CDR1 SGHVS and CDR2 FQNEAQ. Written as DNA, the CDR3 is TGTGCCAGCAGCTTGGGGCCTGCGGGAGGAACCTACAATGAGCAGTTCTTC. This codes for CASSLGPAGGTYNEQFF.

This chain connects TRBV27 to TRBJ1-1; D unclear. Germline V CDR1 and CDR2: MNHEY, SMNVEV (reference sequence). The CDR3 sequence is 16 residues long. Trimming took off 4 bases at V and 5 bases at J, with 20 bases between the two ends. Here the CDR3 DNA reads TGTGCCAGCAGTTCCGTCTCCATAGGGTATAAGACTGAAGCTTTCTTT. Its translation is CASSSVSIGYKTEAFF.

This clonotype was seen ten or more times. DNA of the CDR3: TGTGCCAGCAGCTCCGGACAGGTCTATCAGCCCCAGCATTTT. Protein: CASSSGQVYQPQHF. V usage is TRBV7-8 and J usage is TRBJ1-5; 7 bases align to TRBD1. The junction had 5 bases not matched to a gene; V was cut back by 4 bases and J by 5 bases. This CDR3 region has 14 residues. The germline CDR1 and CDR2 sequences are SGHVS and FQNEAQ. Supplemented by reference TRBV7-8 and TRBJ1-5, the full variable domain reads GAGVSQSPRYKVAKRGQDVALRCDPISGHVSLFWYQQALGQGPEFLTYFQNEAQLDKSGLPSDRFFAERPEGSVSTLKIQRTQQEDSAVYLCASSSGQVYQPQHFGDGTRLSIL.

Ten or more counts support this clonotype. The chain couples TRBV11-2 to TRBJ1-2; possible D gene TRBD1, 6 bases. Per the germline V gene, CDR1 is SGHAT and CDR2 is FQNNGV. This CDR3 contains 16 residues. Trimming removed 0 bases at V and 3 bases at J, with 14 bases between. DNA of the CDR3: TGTGCCAGCAGCTTAGAAGGGGACATATTACACTATGGCTACACCTTC. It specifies CASSLEGDILHYGYTF.

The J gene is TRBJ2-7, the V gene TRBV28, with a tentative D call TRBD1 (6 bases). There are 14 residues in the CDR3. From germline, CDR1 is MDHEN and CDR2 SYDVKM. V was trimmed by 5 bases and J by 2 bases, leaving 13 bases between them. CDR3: CASSEPTGAYEQYF. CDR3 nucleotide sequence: TGTGCCAGCAGTGAACCGACAGGCGCCTACGAGCAGTACTTC. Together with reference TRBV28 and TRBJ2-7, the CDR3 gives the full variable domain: DVKVTQSSRYLVKRTGEKVFLECVQDMDHENMFWYRQDPGLGLRLIYFSYDVKMKEKGDIPEGYSVSREKKERFSLILESASTNQTSMYLCASSEPTGAYEQYFGPGTRLTVT.

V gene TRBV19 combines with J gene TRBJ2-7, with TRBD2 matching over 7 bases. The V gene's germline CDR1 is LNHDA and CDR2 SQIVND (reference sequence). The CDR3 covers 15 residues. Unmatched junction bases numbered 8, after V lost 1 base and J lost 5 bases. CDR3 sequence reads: CASSIAHMGGNEQYF. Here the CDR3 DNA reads TGTGCCAGTAGTATAGCGCACATGGGAGGGAACGAGCAGTACTTC.

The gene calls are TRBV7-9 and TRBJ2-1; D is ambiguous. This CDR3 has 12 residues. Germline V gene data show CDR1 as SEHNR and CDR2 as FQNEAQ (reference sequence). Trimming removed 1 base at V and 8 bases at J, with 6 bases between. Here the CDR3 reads CASSLVGYEQFF. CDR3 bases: TGTGCCAGCAGCTTAGTGGGCTATGAGCAGTTCTTC.